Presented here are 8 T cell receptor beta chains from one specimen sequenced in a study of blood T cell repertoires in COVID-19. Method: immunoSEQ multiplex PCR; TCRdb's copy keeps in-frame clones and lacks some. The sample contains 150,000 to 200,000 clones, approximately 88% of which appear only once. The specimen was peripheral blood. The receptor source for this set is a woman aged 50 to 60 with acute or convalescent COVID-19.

The CDR3 region has the DNA TGCGCCAGCAGCTTCAACCCGGACACAGGCTCCTACGAGCAGTACTTC. Its translation is CASSFNPDTGSYEQYF. The chain recombines TRBV5-1 with TRBJ2-7; tentative D call: TRBD1 (5 bases). Germline V gives CDR1 SGHRS, CDR2 YFSETQ. The CDR3 totals 16 residues. Between the trimmed V and J ends, which lost 2 bases and 0 bases, there was a span of 15 bases.

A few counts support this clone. CDR3: CASSISFRDREIKNTEAFF. The CDR3 bases are TGTGCCAGTAGTATCTCTTTTAGGGACAGGGAAATAAAGAACACTGAAGCTTTCTTT. The chain uses TRBV19 and TRBJ1-1, with 9 bases aligning to TRBD1. This CDR3 spans 19 amino acids. Germline CDR1 reads LNHDA; CDR2 reads SQIVND (reference sequence). Losses at the gene ends were 3 bases for V and 1 base for J; bases not matched to a gene: 15.

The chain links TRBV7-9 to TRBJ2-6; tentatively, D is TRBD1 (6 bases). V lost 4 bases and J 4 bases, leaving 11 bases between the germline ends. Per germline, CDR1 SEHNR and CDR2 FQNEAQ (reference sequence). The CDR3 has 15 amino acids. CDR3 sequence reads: CASSSTGYGANVLTF. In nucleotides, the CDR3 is TGTGCCAGCAGCTCCACAGGGTACGGGGCCAACGTCCTGACTTTC.

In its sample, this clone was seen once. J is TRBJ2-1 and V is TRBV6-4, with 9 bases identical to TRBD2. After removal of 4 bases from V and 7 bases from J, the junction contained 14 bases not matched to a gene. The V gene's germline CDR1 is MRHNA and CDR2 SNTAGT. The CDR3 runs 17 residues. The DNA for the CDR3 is TGTGCCAGCAGTGCAACTTACAGCGGGAGGCCCCCTAATGAGCAGTTCTTC. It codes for CASSATYSGRPPNEQFF.

In DNA, the CDR3 is TGTGCCAGTAGTTCCGGGACAGGAAAAAACTATGGCTACACCTTC. Translation gives CASSSGTGKNYGYTF. V usage is TRBV19 and J usage is TRBJ1-2; 8 bases match TRBD1. Germline CDR1 LNHDA, CDR2 SQIVND (reference sequence). V was clipped by 5 bases and J by 2 bases; unmatched bases: 7. The CDR3 totals 15 residues.

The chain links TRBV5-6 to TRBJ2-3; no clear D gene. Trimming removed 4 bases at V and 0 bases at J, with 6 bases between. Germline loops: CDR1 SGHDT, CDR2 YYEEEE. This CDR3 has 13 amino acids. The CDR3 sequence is CASSSTSTDTQYF. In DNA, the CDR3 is TGTGCCAGCAGCAGTACTAGCACAGATACGCAGTATTTT.

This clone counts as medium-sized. CDR3 sequence reads: CSALSGHRPPRPYNEQFF. In DNA, the CDR3 is TGCAGCGCGCTCTCGGGACACAGACCTCCAAGGCCCTACAATGAGCAGTTCTTC. The chain recombines TRBV29-1 with TRBJ2-1; possible D gene TRBD1, 6 bases. In germline, CDR1 is SQVTM, CDR2 ANQGSEA. This CDR3 is 18 amino acids long. The V end lost 7 bases, the J end lost 2 bases, and 27 bases lay between the germline ends.

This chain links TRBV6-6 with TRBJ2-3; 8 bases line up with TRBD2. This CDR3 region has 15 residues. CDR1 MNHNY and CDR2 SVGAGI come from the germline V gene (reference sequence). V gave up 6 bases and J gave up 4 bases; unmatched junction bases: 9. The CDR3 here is CASRQAGESADTQYF. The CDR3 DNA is TGTGCCAGCAGACAAGCGGGAGAATCCGCAGATACGCAGTATTTT.